One and the same sample provided the 9 T cell receptor beta chains below, sequenced in a study of cytomegalovirus exposure and HLA in healthy donors. Primers included in the PCR were 60 Vbeta and 13 Jbeta primers. The assay was immunoSEQ multiplex PCR, and TCRdb's table has in-frame clones only and misses some. The sample comprises more than 95,000 clones, 65% to 80% of which are singletons, and about 14% rests with the top ten. The specimen was PBMCs. All receptors derive from a woman in her 70s in good health and CMV-seropositive.

The chain recombines TRBV5-8 with TRBJ2-2; 8 bases line up with TRBD1. The V segment lost 0 bases and the J segment 2 bases; nucleotides outside the gene matches: 6. Germline values: CDR1 SGHTS, CDR2 YDEGEE. CDR3 length: 17 residues. CDR3 amino acids: CASSLEPRGRNTGELFF. CDR3 coding DNA: TGTGCCAGCAGCTTGGAACCCAGGGGGCGAAACACCGGGGAGCTGTTTTTT. Using reference TRBV5-8 and TRBJ2-2 for the parts outside the CDR3, the full variable domain is EAGVTQSPTHLIKTRGQQATLRCSPISGHTSVYWYQQALGLGLQFLLWYDEGEERNRGNFPPRFSGRQFPNYSSELNVNALELEDSALYLCASSLEPRGRNTGELFFGEGSRLTVL.

The chain carries TRBV10-3 and TRBJ1-5, with D perhaps TRBD1 (5 bases). CDR1 is ENHRY, CDR2 SYGVKD, per germline. V was pared by 10 bases and J by 5 bases, with 12 bases between. This CDR3 comprises 12 residues. CDR3 bases: TGTGCCACTCGTGGGGGGGATCAGCCCCAGCATTTT. Protein: CATRGGDQPQHF.

This clone has ten or more counts. The chain joins TRBV12-5 to TRBJ1-5; TRBD1 is a possible D gene (6 bases). The CDR3 covers 14 residues. Germline V lookup: CDR1 LGHNT, CDR2 FRNRAP. Trimming took off 6 bases at V and 6 bases at J, with 15 bases between the two ends. CDR3 DNA sequence: TGTGCTAGTGGGGCGGGGGGCGAGGGTCAGCCCCAGCATTTT. Protein product: CASGAGGEGQPQHF.

The rearrangement uses TRBV5-6 and TRBJ2-7, with D uncertain. The CDR3 contains 13 residues. The V end lost 4 bases, the J end lost 3 bases, and 11 bases lay between the germline ends. Germline lookup yields CDR1 SGHDT and CDR2 YYEEEE. The CDR3 DNA is TGTGCCAGCAGCCCGCTAAACGGCTACGAGCAGTACTTC. Translated, it gives CASSPLNGYEQYF.

This clone has a single count. The V and J genes are TRBV29-1 and TRBJ2-3; the D gene is possibly TRBD1 (6 bases). CDR3 length: 15 residues. V was clipped by 1 base and J by 0 bases, with 11 bases between them. Looked up from germline, CDR1 is SQVTM and CDR2 is ANQGSEA. Here the CDR3 reads CSVEGTVTSTDTQYF. CDR3 nucleotides: TGCAGCGTTGAAGGGACAGTCACTAGCACAGATACGCAGTATTTT.

J is TRBJ1-5 and V is TRBV7-9; perhaps TRBD1 as D (5 bases). CDR3 length: 15 residues. V was shortened by 1 base and J by 2 bases, with 9 bases between the two germline ends. The germline V gene encodes CDR1 SEHNR and CDR2 FQNEAQ (reference sequence). The CDR3 region is CASSLGGAGNQPQHF. CDR3 DNA: TGTGCCAGCAGCTTAGGGGGCGCGGGCAATCAGCCCCAGCATTTT.

This chain joins TRBV19 and TRBJ2-7; 16 nucleotides agree with TRBD2. CDR3 size: 17 residues. The V gene's germline CDR1 is LNHDA and CDR2 SQIVND (reference sequence). The junction had 6 bases not matched to a gene; V was cut back by 4 bases and J by 3 bases. The CDR3 nucleotides are TGTGCCAGTAGTACGGGACTAGCGGGAGGGTCATACTACGAGCAGTACTTC. It is translated as CASSTGLAGGSYYEQYF.

The chain recombines TRBV30 with TRBJ1-4; D is perhaps TRBD1 (5 bases). This CDR3 has 15 amino acids. V was trimmed by 3 bases and J by 2 bases, leaving 13 bases between them. Germline assignment: CDR1 GTSNPN and CDR2 SVGIG (reference sequence). The CDR3 bases are TGTGCCTGGAGGGGCCGGGGGTCGACTAATGAAAAACTGTTTTTT. Encoded protein: CAWRGRGSTNEKLFF.

This clone has just a few counts. The rearrangement links TRBV7-8 to TRBJ2-6, with 7 bases matching TRBD1. V gave up 1 base and J gave up 4 bases; unmatched junction bases: 7. CDR1 and CDR2 (germline): SGHVS, FQNEAQ. The CDR3 runs 17 residues. The CDR3 sequence is CASSLGVGGPGANVLTF. DNA of the CDR3: TGTGCCAGCAGCTTAGGGGTAGGGGGCCCCGGGGCCAACGTCCTGACTTTC.